Below, 21 T cell receptor beta chains from the same sample are listed, as sequenced in a study of response to subunit inactivated influenza vaccine. TCRdb re-called the RT-PCR reads through MiXCR, storing one row per CDR3 protein. The sample includes 300,000 to 350,000 distinct CDR3 sequences, 22% seen only once; the top ten take about 9.4%. The source was PBMCs from blood, collected about 20 months after vaccination. All receptors come from a man aged 50 to 75 who received an inactivated influenza vaccine.

The rearrangement uses TRBV4-3 and TRBJ1-2; weak D call: TRBD1 (6 bases). Germline V gene data show CDR1 as LGHNA and CDR2 as YSLEER. The CDR3 loop spans 14 amino acids. V lost 3 bases and J lost 5, with 13 bases in between. The chain's CDR3 is CASSHEQQGYGYTF. In nucleotides, the CDR3 is TGCGCCAGCAGCCATGAACAACAGGGTTATGGCTACACCTTC.

This clonotype was detected only once. The J gene is TRBJ2-3, the V gene TRBV10-2; TRBD2 is a possible D gene (7 bases). V lost 5 bases and J lost 0, with 18 bases in between. Germline lookup yields CDR1 WSHSY and CDR2 SAAADI. The CDR3 is 17 amino acids. The CDR3 nucleotides are TGCGCCAGCAGTACCCTGCGAGGGGGGGCTAGCACAGATACGCAGTATTTT. Protein: CASSTLRGGASTDTQYF.

This rearrangement joins TRBV7-6 to TRBJ2-3, with 9 bases identical to TRBD1. The CDR3 is 15 residues long. J gave up 1 base and V 3 bases, and 2 bases lay outside the gene matches. Germline-derived CDR1 and CDR2 are SGHVS and FNYEAQ. CDR3 coding DNA: TGTGCCAGCAGCTTGGGGACAGGGCGCACAGATACGCAGTATTTT. Residues: CASSLGTGRTDTQYF.

Written as DNA, the CDR3 is TGCAGTGCCCGAGGCACAGAGACCCAGTACTTC. Residues: CSARGTETQYF. The chain joins TRBV20-1 to TRBJ2-5; D call uncertain. V was pared by 6 bases and J by 4 bases, with 9 bases between. Germline assignment: CDR1 DFQATT and CDR2 SNEGSKA (reference sequence). This CDR3 is 11 amino acids long.

This clonotype was observed once. The chain combines TRBV29-1 with TRBJ2-3; TRBD2 agrees at 9 bases. Trimming cost V 7 bases and J 0 bases; bases outside gene matches: 11. CDR1 is SQVTM, CDR2 ANQGSEA, per germline. The CDR3 consists of 16 residues. CDR3 amino acids: CSARRVTSGSTDTQYF. CDR3 nucleotide sequence: TGCAGCGCCCGGCGGGTGACTAGCGGCAGCACAGATACGCAGTATTTT.

Points on this clonotype: At one end, the junction sequence differs from germline, possibly due to a read error. CDR3 amino acids: CASTEQGYVGGYTF. The CDR3, as DNA: TGTGCCAGCACTGAACAGGGCTACGTTGGCGGCTACACCTTC. This sequence joins TRBV25-1 and TRBJ1-2, with a weak D call TRBD1 (6 bases). The CDR3 sequence is 14 residues long. Germline CDR1 and CDR2: MGHDK and SYGVNS.

Only a few counts were recorded for this clonotype. The chain uses TRBV20-1 and TRBJ1-5, with D maybe TRBD1 (5 bases). CDR1 and CDR2 from the germline V gene are DFQATT and SNEGSKA (reference sequence). Trimming cost V 0 bases and J 9 bases, with 9 bases left between them. The CDR3 sequence is 12 residues long. The CDR3 here is CSARDGQGPQHF. The CDR3 coding sequence is TGCAGTGCTAGAGATGGGCAGGGGCCCCAGCATTTT.

The chain couples TRBV28 to TRBJ2-7; perhaps TRBD2 as D (5 bases). Per germline, CDR1 MDHEN and CDR2 SYDVKM. This CDR3 region has 14 residues. V was trimmed by 2 bases and J by 3 bases, leaving 11 bases between them. This CDR3 reads CASSLSRTGYEQYF. The CDR3 nucleotides are TGTGCCAGCAGTTTAAGCAGGACTGGCTACGAGCAGTACTTC.

This clonotype was recorded a few times. The chain is built from TRBV7-9 and TRBJ2-1; 7 bases map to TRBD2. The CDR3 spans 15 residues. Trimming at V came to 5 bases and at J to 4 bases, leaving 8 bases not matched to a gene. The V gene's germline CDR1 is SEHNR and CDR2 FQNEAQ (reference sequence). The CDR3 bases are TGTGCCAGCAGCCGCCCTAGCGGTACATACAATGAGCAGTTCTTC. This translates into CASSRPSGTYNEQFF. Filled out from reference TRBV7-9 and TRBJ2-1, the complete variable domain reads DTGVSQNPRHKITKRGQNVTFRCDPISEHNRLYWYRQTLGQGPEFLTYFQNEAQLEKSRLLSDRFSAERPKGSFSTLEIQRTEQGDSAMYLCASSRPSGTYNEQFFGPGTRLTVL.

V and J are TRBV4-3 and TRBJ1-2, with TRBD1 matching 11 bases. With V trimmed by 3 bases and J by 8 bases, 8 bases remained unmatched. The CDR3 sequence is 15 residues long. CDR1 and CDR2 (germline): LGHNA, YSLEER. CDR3 DNA sequence: TGCGCCAGCAGCCAGGAGGACAGGGGGCAAGGCGGCTACACCTTC. Translation: CASSQEDRGQGGYTF.

The V gene is TRBV15, the J gene TRBJ1-5; the D is unclear. There are 15 residues in the CDR3. Looked up from germline, CDR1 is LNHNV and CDR2 is YYDKDF (reference sequence). V was pared by 1 base and J by 3 bases, with 10 bases between. This CDR3 is CATSRALGSNQPQHF. In DNA form, the CDR3 reads TGTGCCACCAGCAGAGCGCTGGGATCCAATCAGCCCCAGCATTTT. The whole variable domain, filled in from reference TRBV15 and TRBJ1-5, reads DAMVIQNPRYQVTQFGKPVTLSCSQTLNHNVMYWYQQKSSQAPKLLFHYYDKDFNNEADTPDNFQSRRPNTSFCFLDIRSPGLGDTAMYLCATSRALGSNQPQHFGDGTRLSIL.

In this sample, this clonotype turned up a few times. The rearrangement joins TRBV11-2 to TRBJ1-3, with a tentative D call TRBD1 (5 bases). The CDR3 extends over 15 amino acids. V lost 5 bases and J lost 4, with 15 bases in between. CDR1 and CDR2 (germline): SGHAT, FQNNGV. CDR3 sequence (DNA): TGTGCCAGCAGCCCCTCGACAAGGGGCGGAAACACCATATATTTT. Residues: CASSPSTRGGNTIYF.

The chain uses TRBV11-2 and TRBJ1-6; D unresolved. The V and J ends lost 0 bases and 9 bases respectively, with 9 bases between them. Germline V lookup: CDR1 SGHAT, CDR2 FQNNGV. CDR3 length equals 14 residues. In nucleotides, the CDR3 is TGTGCCAGCAGCTTAGATTCCCCAAGTTCACCCCTCCACTTT. Protein sequence: CASSLDSPSSPLHF.

The chain combines TRBV7-9 with TRBJ2-1; TRBD2 aligns across 7 bases. V lost 8 bases and J lost 1; bases outside the gene matches: 5. Germline V gene sequence: CDR1 SEHNR, CDR2 FQNEAQ (reference sequence). The CDR3 loop spans 14 amino acids. The CDR3 loop is CASRGVSSYNEQFF. The CDR3 nucleotides read TGTGCCAGCCGGGGGGTCTCGTCCTACAATGAGCAGTTCTTC.

A few counts support this clonotype. The chain is built from TRBV29-1 and TRBJ2-3; unclear D gene. Per the germline V gene, CDR1 is SQVTM and CDR2 is ANQGSEA. The CDR3 loop spans 13 amino acids. The V end lost 5 bases, the J end lost 2 bases, and 11 bases lay between the germline ends. CDR3: CSVSRGNTDTQYF. CDR3 sequence (DNA): TGCAGCGTTTCCCGTGGGAACACAGATACGCAGTATTTT.

A note on this clonotype: One end of the junction fails to match germline, which may point to a read error. This sequence joins TRBV3-1 and TRBJ1-2, with 8 bases that match TRBD1. Germline V gene lookup returns CDR1 LGHDT and CDR2 YNNKEL (reference sequence). The CDR3 length is 15 residues. CDR3 loop: CASSPGTGIRGGYTF. CDR3 nucleotides: TGTGCTAGCAGCCCTGGGACAGGCATACGGGGAGGCTACACCTTC.

Only a few counts were recorded for this clonotype. The J gene is TRBJ2-3, the V gene TRBV20-1; 8 bases fit TRBD2. Germline V gives CDR1 DFQATT, CDR2 SNEGSKA (reference sequence). This CDR3 has 15 amino acids. V shed 0 bases, J shed 1 base, and the junction held 3 bases outside the gene matches. The CDR3 region has the DNA TGCAGTGCTAGAGATTCACTAGCGGGCACAGATACGCAGTATTTT. Translating gives CSARDSLAGTDTQYF.

This clonotype was picked up a small number of times. V is TRBV5-1 and J is TRBJ1-4; weak D call: TRBD1 (6 bases). The CDR3 is made up of 16 amino acids. Per germline, CDR1 SGHRS and CDR2 YFSETQ. Between the trimmed V and J ends, which lost 5 bases and 5 bases, there was a span of 19 bases. The CDR3 DNA reads TGCGCCAGCAGAGAGATGATCGGGGGGCAAAATGAAAAACTGTTTTTT. As protein: CASREMIGGQNEKLFF.

Only a few counts were recorded for this clonotype. The rearrangement joins TRBV7-9 to TRBJ2-1; D is undetermined. Germline-derived CDR1 and CDR2 are SEHNR and FQNEAQ (reference sequence). V was trimmed by 1 base and J by 2 bases, leaving 12 bases between them. The CDR3 runs to 16 residues. The CDR3 sequence is CASSLGRKLTYNEQFF. In DNA, the CDR3 is TGTGCCAGCAGCTTAGGGCGGAAGTTAACCTACAATGAGCAGTTCTTC.

The chain has TRBV11-1 and TRBJ2-3, with TRBD2 matching over 9 bases. The germline V gene has CDR1 SGHAT and CDR2 FQDESV (reference sequence). V lost 0 bases and J lost 0; bases outside the gene matches: 10. The CDR3 loop spans 19 amino acids. The CDR3 region has the DNA TGTGCCAGCAGCTTAGCCCGCAGTCTAGCGGGGTCTAGCACAGATACGCAGTATTTT. It codes for CASSLARSLAGSSTDTQYF.

J is TRBJ2-3 and V is TRBV28; D gene ambiguous. Germline V gene lookup returns CDR1 MDHEN and CDR2 SYDVKM. CDR3 length: 16 residues. V gave up 5 bases and J gave up 0 bases, with 15 bases separating them. Written as DNA, the CDR3 is TGTGCCAGCAGTACCGATACCGAGCTCAGCACAGATACGCAGTATTTT. Translation gives CASSTDTELSTDTQYF.